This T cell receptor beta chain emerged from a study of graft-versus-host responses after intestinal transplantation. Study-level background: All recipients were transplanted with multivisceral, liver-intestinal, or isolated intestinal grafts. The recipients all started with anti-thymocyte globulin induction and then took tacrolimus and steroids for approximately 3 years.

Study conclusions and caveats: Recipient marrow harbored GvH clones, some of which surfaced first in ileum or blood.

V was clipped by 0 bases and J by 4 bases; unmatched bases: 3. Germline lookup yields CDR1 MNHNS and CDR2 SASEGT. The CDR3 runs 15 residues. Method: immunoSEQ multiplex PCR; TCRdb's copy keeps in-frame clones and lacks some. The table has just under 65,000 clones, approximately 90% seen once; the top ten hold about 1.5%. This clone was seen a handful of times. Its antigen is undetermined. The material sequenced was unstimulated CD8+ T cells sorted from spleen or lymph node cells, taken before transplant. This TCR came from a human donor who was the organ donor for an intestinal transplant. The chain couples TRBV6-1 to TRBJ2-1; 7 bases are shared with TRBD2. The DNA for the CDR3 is TGTGCCAGCAGTGAAGCCCCTAGCGGATACAATGAGCAGTTCTTC. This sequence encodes CASSEAPSGYNEQFF.